The entry below describes one T cell receptor (beta chain). Its antigen remains undetermined. No quality values exist for individual bases; no much larger clone is one base distant. The V end gives up 6 bases and the J end 2 bases, leaving 2 bases in the junction not matched to a gene. The CDR3 runs 14 residues from the cysteine to the phenylalanine. Of all the DNA, just the CDR3 is kept, 42 bases in frame from base 1. CDR1 and CDR2 are drawn from the germline V gene: SNHLY, FYNNEI. Donors were healthy HIV-negative adults with no recently reported acute infections or vaccinations. Every donor was a Caucasian adult residing in Nashville, Tennessee, USA. CD4+ T cells were enriched through magnetic negative selection, after which naive cells were positively selected on CD45RA and the remaining negative fraction served as the memory subset. Blood was collected by leukapheresis, and PBMCs were isolated by Ficoll-Histopaque density gradient centrifugation and then cryopreserved in liquid nitrogen vapor phase. Purity and quantity of every magnetically sorted T cell population were checked by analytical flow cytometry. Each sorted fraction had its genomic DNA isolated and then quantified by UV absorbance on a Nanodrop 2000c.

These data are taken from a study of shared clonotypes between healthy human individuals (dated by TCRdb to 2020 to 2022). Background on the whole study: A couple of women and a few men aged 18 to 49 years were included in the cohort. For each donor, CD4 naive and CD4 memory were each given three plates, CD8 naive was given two plates, and CD8 memory was given one plate. The study deeply sequenced blood TCR repertoires of several healthy adults to estimate repertoire size and the extent of clonotype sharing between individuals. Different laboratories and diverse techniques were used to prepare libraries and sequence TCR repertoires, to increase sequencing depth and limit assay-specific biases. Leukapheresis yielded between about 0.9 and 9 billion PBMCs per donor.

Using the deep immunoSEQ assay, multiplex PCR amplified TCR CDR3 regions from genomic DNA. Genomic DNA extracted from each cell subset was distributed evenly over all wells of several immunoSEQ 96-well plates, and each plate served as one replicate. For sorted subsets, approximately 200 ng of genomic DNA, equivalent to 25,000 to 35,000 T cell genomes, went into each replicate PCR. Purified libraries were quantified with a Qubit 3.0 fluorometer, sized on a Bioanalyzer 2100, and re-quantified with the KAPA Library Quantification kit. Every immunoSEQ 96-well plate was sequenced on a separate single-read 150-cycle Illumina NextSeq 550 flow cell. The authors processed their data as follows. Because the immunoSEQ output included only junctional sequences and no quality scores, the filtering could not be the same as the filtering used for full-length reads. To assign V/J genes and CDR3, sequences were annotated using PyIR, a Python wrapper for IgBLAST v1.9, with IMGT germline references. Reads were removed for weak V/J assignments (E-value above 1e-6), missing CDR3, stop codons, out-of-frame junctions, or ambiguous translated residues. A V3J clonotype was defined by an identical inferred V gene, J gene, and CDR3 amino acid sequence. To compute the percentage overlap between repertoires, the number of shared unique clonotypes was divided by the size of the smaller repertoire. Repertoire richness was assessed with RTK rarefaction, the Chao1 estimator, and Recon v2.1 estimates of unobserved clonotypes. Generation probabilities were computed with OLGA for all TCRbeta clonotypes obtained by the gDNA method from a few donors. TCRdb retrieved this table from immuneACCESS and kept in-frame rearrangements only. Not all clones are present; in checked studies, unresolved V genes account for under half, and no reason is known for the remainder. V and J calls and clone size follow that table, whereas D and trimming were derived from the DNA. The sample contains roughly 2.4 million clones, around 95% of them found a single time. The ten largest make up approximately 0.13% of the sample.

What the authors observed across the whole study: Pairwise subsampling indicated that sequencing depth was expected to affect the degree of clonotype sharing among donors. Higher generation probabilities were observed for clonotypes shared by all four sorted-subset donors than for non-shared clonotypes. Naive subsets generally had larger estimated clonotype richness than memory subsets. The genetic and exposure-history diversity represented was limited by the small number of donors. Even with the large sequencing depth, rarefaction of the sorted-subset datasets indicated that sequencing was incomplete. Only blood was sampled, and tissue TCR repertoires likely differ from those in blood. Sharing across a few donors was observed for approximately 4.6% of naive CD4, 3% to 3.5% of naive CD8, over 2% of memory CD4, and roughly 0.4% of memory CD8 clonotypes.

The sequence is built from TRBV2 and TRBJ2-3; the junction holds 10 bases that match TRBD1. The sequence was collected from a man between 18 and 35 years old in good health. The sample taken for sequencing was naive CD4+ T cells sorted from blood. This specimen's cell subset or site label, interpreted: CD45RA+ positively selected. The DNA sequence follows: TGTGCCAGCAGGGGACAGGGGTTCACAGATACGCAGTATTTT. This sequence encodes CASRGQGFTDTQYF.